This entry concerns a single T cell receptor (beta chain). Its specificity is not known. V shed 7 bases and J shed 2 bases, with 9 bases lying between them. Germline CDR1 LNHDA, CDR2 SQIVND (reference sequence). The CDR3 contains 13 residues. The data stem from a study of T cell repertoires in cytomegalovirus infection. A single record per CDR3 protein comes from TCRdb applying MiXCR to the reads. The top ten hold about an eighth of the sample, which has hundreds of thousands of distinct CDR3 sequences, less than 40% seen once. The chain uses TRBV19 and TRBJ2-1; possible D gene TRBD1, 5 bases. This specimen was cultured CD8+ T cells from PBMCs, taken from culture after CMV antigen stimulation. The receptor's source is a human donor in good health (CMV status not recorded). Some clones in this sample may be carry-over from other donors' samples. CDR3 in amino acids: CASTGITYNEQFF. The CDR3 DNA reads TGTGCCAGTACAGGGATAACCTACAATGAGCAGTTCTTC.